This TCR beta chain was documented in a study of T cell changes during pregnancy in multiple sclerosis. The germline V gene has CDR1 SGHAT and CDR2 FQNNGV. Trimming at V came to 3 bases and at J to 3 bases, leaving 9 bases not matched to a gene. The CDR3 covers 17 residues. Using immunoSEQ multiplex PCR, the repertoire was profiled, and TCRdb retains in-frame clones only, with some absent. Here the sample spans around 60,000 clones, roughly 92% being singletons. The source is a female donor with multiple sclerosis, enrolled in a pregnancy study. Material: peripheral blood, obtained in the second trimester of pregnancy. The chain recombines TRBV11-2 with TRBJ2-3; 10 positions match TRBD2. CDR3 bases: TGTGCCAGCAGCTTTTTCGGGACTAGCGAGAAGACAGATACGCAGTATTTT. This translates into CASSFFGTSEKTDTQYF.